What follows describes a single TCR beta chain. This CDR3 comprises 16 residues. The germline V gene encodes CDR1 SGHTA and CDR2 FQGNSA. The V gene end was trimmed by 2 bases and the J gene end by 1 base; junction bases not matched to a gene: 7. The data stem from a study of technical replicates of blood from a handful of donors. Produced via immunoSEQ multiplex PCR; TCRdb's table is partial and in-frame only. The top ten hold less than 5.5% of the sample, which has more than 60,000 clones, 87% seen once. The specimen sequenced was PBMCs. This receptor was identified in a human donor in good health. Some clones in this sample may be carry-over from other donors' samples. This chain uses TRBV7-2 with TRBJ2-5; TRBD1 aligns across 7 bases. DNA for the CDR3: TGTGCCAGCAGCTTATTTTGGACAGGCGTCCAAGAGACCCAGTACTTC. This translates into CASSLFWTGVQETQYF.